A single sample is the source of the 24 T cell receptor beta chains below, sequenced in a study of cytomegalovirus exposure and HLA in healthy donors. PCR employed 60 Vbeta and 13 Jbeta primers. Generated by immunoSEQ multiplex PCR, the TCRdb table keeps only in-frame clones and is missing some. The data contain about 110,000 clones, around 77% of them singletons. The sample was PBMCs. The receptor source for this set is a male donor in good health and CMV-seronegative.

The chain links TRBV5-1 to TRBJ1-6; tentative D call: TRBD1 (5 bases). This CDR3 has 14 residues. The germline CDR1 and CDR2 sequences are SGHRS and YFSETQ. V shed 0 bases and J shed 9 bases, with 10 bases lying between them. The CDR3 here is CASSLDRGSSPLHF. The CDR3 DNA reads TGCGCCAGCAGCTTGGACCGGGGGAGTTCACCCCTCCACTTT.

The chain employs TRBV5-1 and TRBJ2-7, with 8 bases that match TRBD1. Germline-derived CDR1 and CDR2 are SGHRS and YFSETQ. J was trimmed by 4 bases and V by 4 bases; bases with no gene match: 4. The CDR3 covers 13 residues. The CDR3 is CASSLDRGYEQYF. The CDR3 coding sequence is TGCGCCAGCAGCCTCGACAGGGGATACGAGCAGTACTTC.

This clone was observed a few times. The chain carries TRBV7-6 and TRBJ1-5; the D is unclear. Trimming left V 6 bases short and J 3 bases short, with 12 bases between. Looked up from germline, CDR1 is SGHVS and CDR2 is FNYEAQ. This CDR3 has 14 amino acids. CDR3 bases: TGTGCCAGCAGTCTAGCGGCAGTCAATCAGCCCCAGCATTTT. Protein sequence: CASSLAAVNQPQHF.

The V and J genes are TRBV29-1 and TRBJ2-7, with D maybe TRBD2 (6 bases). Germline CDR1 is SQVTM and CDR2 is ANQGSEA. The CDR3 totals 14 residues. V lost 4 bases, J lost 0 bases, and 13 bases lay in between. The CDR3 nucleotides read TGCAGCGTTGCTGGAGGGCTGAGCTCCTACGAGCAGTACTTC. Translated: CSVAGGLSSYEQYF.

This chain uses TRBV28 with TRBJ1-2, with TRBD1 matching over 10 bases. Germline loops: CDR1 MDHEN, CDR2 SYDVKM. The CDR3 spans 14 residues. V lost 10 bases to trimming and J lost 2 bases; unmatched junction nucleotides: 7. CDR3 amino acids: CATPGGQGNYGYTF. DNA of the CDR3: TGTGCCACCCCCGGGGGACAGGGGAACTATGGCTACACCTTC.

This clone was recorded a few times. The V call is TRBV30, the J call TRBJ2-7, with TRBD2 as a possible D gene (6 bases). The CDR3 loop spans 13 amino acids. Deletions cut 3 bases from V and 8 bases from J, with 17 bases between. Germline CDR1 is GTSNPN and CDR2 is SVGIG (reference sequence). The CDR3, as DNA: TGTGCCTGGAGACCCGGGTACGGGACTCAGCAGTACTTC. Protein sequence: CAWRPGYGTQQYF.

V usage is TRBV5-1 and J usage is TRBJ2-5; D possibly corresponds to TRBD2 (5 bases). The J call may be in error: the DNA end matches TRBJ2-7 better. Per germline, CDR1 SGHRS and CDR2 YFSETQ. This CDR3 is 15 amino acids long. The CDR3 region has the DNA TGCGCCAGCAGCTTGTCGGTCGATAGCGTGTACGAGCAGTACTTC. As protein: CASSLSVDSVYEQYF.

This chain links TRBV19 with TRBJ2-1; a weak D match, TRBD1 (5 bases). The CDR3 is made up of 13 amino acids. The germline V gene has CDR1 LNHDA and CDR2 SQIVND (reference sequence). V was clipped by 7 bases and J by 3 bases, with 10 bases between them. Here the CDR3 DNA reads TGTGCCAGTACGAAGGGGTTCTACAATGAGCAGTTCTTC. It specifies CASTKGFYNEQFF.

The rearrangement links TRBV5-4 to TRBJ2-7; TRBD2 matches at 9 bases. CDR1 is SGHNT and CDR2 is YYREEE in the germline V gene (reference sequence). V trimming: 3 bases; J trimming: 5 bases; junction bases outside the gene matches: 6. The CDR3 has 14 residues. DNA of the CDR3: TGTGCCAGCAGCTATAGCGGGAGCAGGAACGAGCAGTACTTC. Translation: CASSYSGSRNEQYF.

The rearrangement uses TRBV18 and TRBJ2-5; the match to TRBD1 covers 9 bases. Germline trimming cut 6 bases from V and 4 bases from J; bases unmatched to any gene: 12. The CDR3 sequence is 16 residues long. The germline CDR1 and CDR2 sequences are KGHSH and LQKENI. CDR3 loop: CASSPRRTGEGETQYF. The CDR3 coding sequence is TGTGCCAGCTCTCCCAGGCGGACAGGGGAGGGAGAGACCCAGTACTTC.

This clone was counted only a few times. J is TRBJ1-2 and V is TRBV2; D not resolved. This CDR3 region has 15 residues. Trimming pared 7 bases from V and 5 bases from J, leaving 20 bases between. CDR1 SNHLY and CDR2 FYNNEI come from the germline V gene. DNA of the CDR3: TGTGCCAGCACCGTCCCAGGCAGTCTAAGATATGGCTACACCTTC. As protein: CASTVPGSLRYGYTF. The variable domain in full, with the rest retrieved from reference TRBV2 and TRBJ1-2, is EPEVTQTPSHQVTQMGQEVILRCVPISNHLYFYWYRQILGQKVEFLVSFYNNEISEKSEIFDDQFSVERPDGSNFTLKIRSTKLEDSAMYFCASTVPGSLRYGYTFGSGTRLTVV.

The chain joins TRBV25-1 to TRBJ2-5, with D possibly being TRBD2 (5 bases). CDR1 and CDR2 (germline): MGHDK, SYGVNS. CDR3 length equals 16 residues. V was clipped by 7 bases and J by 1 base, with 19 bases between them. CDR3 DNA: TGTGCCAGCACTATACTAGACGGAAAGTTCCAAGAGACCCAGTACTTC. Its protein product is CASTILDGKFQETQYF.

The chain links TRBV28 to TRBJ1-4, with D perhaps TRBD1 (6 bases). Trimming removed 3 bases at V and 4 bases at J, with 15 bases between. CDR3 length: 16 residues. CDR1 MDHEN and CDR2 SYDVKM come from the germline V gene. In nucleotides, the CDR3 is TGTGCCAGCAGTTTCCTTGGGACAAGTCTTAATGAAAAACTGTTTTTT. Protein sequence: CASSFLGTSLNEKLFF.

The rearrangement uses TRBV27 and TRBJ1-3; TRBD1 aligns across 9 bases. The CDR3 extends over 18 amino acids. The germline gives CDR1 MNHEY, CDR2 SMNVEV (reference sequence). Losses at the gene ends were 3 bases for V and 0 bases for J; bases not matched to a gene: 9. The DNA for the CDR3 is TGTGCCAGCAGTTTCCGGGACAGGGAAAATGGCTCTGGAAACACCATATATTTT. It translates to CASSFRDRENGSGNTIYF.

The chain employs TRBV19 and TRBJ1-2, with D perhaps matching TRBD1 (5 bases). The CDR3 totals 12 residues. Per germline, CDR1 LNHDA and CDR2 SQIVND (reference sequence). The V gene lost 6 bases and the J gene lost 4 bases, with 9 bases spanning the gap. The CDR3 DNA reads TGTGCCAGTAGAGGCAGGGCCTATGGCTACACCTTC. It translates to CASRGRAYGYTF.

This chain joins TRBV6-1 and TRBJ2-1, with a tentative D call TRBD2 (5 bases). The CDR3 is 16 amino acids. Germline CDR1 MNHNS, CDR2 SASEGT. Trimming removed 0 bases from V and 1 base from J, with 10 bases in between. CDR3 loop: CASSEAISGSYNEQFF. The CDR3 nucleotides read TGTGCCAGCAGTGAAGCAATAAGCGGATCCTACAATGAGCAGTTCTTC.

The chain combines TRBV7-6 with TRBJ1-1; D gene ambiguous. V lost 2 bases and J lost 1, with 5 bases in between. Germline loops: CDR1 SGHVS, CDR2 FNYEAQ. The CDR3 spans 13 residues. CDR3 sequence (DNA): TGTGCCAGCAGCTTAACACAGAACACTGAAGCTTTCTTT. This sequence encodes CASSLTQNTEAFF. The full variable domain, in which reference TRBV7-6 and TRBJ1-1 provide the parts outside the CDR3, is GAGVSQSPRYKVTKRGQDVALRCDPISGHVSLYWYRQALGQGPEFLTYFNYEAQQDKSGLPNDRFSAERPEGSISTLTIQRTEQRDSAMYRCASSLTQNTEAFFGQGTRLTVV.

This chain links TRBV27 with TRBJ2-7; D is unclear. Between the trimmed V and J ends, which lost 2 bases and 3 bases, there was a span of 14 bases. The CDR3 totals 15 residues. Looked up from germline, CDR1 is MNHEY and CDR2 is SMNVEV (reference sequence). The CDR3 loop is CASSLTRSLIYEQYF. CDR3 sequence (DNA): TGTGCCAGCAGTTTAACGCGGAGCCTGATCTACGAGCAGTACTTC.

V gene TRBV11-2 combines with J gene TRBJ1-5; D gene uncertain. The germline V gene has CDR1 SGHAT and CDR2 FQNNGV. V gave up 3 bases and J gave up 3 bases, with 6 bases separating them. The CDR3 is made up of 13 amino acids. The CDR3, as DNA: TGTGCCAGCAGCTTTGGAGCCAATCAGCCCCAGCATTTT. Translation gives CASSFGANQPQHF.

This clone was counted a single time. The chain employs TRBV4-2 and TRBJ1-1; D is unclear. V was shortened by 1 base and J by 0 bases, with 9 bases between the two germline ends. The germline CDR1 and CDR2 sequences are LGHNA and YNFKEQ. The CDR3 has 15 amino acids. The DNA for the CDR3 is TGTGCCAGCAGCCAAGTGGGCAGGATGAACACTGAAGCTTTCTTT. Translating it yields CASSQVGRMNTEAFF.

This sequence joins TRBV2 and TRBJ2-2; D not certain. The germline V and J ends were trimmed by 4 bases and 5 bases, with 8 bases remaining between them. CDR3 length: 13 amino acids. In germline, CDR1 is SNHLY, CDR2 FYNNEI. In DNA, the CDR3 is TGTGCCAGCAGTGGCGCGAGGACCGGGGAGCTGTTTTTT. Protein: CASSGARTGELFF. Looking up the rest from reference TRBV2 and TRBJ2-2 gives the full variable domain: EPEVTQTPSHQVTQMGQEVILRCVPISNHLYFYWYRQILGQKVEFLVSFYNNEISEKSEIFDDQFSVERPDGSNFTLKIRSTKLEDSAMYFCASSGARTGELFFGEGSRLTVL.

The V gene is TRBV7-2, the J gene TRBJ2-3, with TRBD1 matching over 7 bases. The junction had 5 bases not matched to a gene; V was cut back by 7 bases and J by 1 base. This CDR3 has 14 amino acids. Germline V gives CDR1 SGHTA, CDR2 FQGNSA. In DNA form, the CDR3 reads TGTGCCAGCAACAGGGGTTGGGGCACAGATACGCAGTATTTT. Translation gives CASNRGWGTDTQYF.

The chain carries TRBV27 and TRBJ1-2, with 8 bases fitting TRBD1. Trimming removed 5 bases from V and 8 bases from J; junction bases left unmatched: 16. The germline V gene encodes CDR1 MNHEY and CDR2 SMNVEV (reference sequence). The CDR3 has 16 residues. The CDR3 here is CASSTGQGRGLRGYTF. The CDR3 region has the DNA TGTGCCAGCAGTACTGGACAGGGTAGAGGGCTTCGGGGCTACACCTTC.

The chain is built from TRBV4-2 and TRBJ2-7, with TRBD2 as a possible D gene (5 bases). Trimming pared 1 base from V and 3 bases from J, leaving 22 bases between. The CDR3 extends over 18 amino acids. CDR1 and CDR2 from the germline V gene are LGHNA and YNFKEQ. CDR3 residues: CASSQVIREKTGIYEQYF. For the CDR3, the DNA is TGTGCCAGCAGCCAAGTCATTCGGGAAAAGACGGGGATCTACGAGCAGTACTTC.